This T cell receptor beta chain was found in a study of blood T cell repertoires in COVID-19. Background on the study: Acute and convalescent COVID-19 specimens originated in the United States, Italy and Spain. From T cells, B-cell-depleted T cells, or PBMCs came the material, which was cDNA or gDNA.

The germline V gene encodes CDR1 SGHNT and CDR2 YYREEE (reference sequence). The CDR3 totals 13 residues. With 4 bases removed from V and 4 bases from J, the gap between germline ends came to 12 bases. How the authors handled the data: Scientists estimated how many nucleated cells there were by amplifying reference gene primers. Repertoires were generated with immunoSEQ multiplex PCR, while TCRdb's copy carries only in-frame clones and drops some. The DNA was the basis for D and trimming; V, J and clone size are from that table. Altogether 110,000 to 150,000 clones are present, approximately 80% being singletons, with the ten largest covering about 7.5%.

Sequenced input: peripheral blood. The TCR comes from a human donor in a cohort sampled during active COVID-19. The chain has TRBV5-4 and TRBJ2-7; D may be TRBD2 (6 bases). CDR3 DNA: TGTGCCAGCAGCACCGGGACTCCTTACGAGCAGTACTTC. Translated: CASSTGTPYEQYF. Complete variable domain (other parts from reference TRBV5-4 and TRBJ2-7): ETGVTQSPTHLIKTRGQQVTLRCSSQSGHNTVSWYQQALGQGPQFIFQYYREEENGRGNFPPRFSGLQFPNYSSELNVNALELDDSALYLCASSTGTPYEQYFGPGTRLTVT.